These T cell receptor beta chains were read from a single sample in a study of cytomegalovirus exposure and HLA in healthy donors. Method: immunoSEQ multiplex PCR; TCRdb's copy keeps in-frame clones and lacks some. The table has about 360,000 clones, roughly 88% seen once. The sequenced material came from PBMCs. The receptors derive from a woman between 18 and 30 years old in good health and CMV-seronegative. The CDR3 runs from the conserved cysteine through the conserved F or W. D genes are given only for firm matches. Size tells how often a clone was seen (once, few, many) or the class of an expanded clone, and some rows leave it out.

j_gene | v_gene | d_gene | abundance | CDR3aa | CDR3nt
TRBJ2-7 | TRBV7-6 | TRBD1 | once | CASSLGRDSRRTYEQYF | TGTGCCAGCAGCCTAGGTAGGGACAGCCGAAGGACCTACGAGCAGTACTTC
TRBJ2-7 | TRBV27 | TRBD2 | . | CASSQLAGGPYEQYF | TGTGCCAGCAGCCAACTAGCGGGAGGGCCCTACGAGCAGTACTTC
TRBJ2-2 | TRBV5-1 | . | . | CASSLAVPANTGELFF | TGCGCCAGCAGCTTGGCGGTTCCCGCGAACACCGGGGAGCTGTTTTTT
TRBJ1-2 | TRBV6-1 | . | few | CASSNLGGNYGYTF | TGTGCCAGCAGCAACCTCGGGGGGAACTATGGCTACACCTTC
TRBJ1-5 | TRBV30 | . | . | CAWSVFSGERNQPQHF | TGTGCCTGGAGTGTATTTTCGGGGGAGAGGAATCAGCCCCAGCATTTT
TRBJ2-7 | TRBV14 | TRBD1 | once | CASSQGTGISSYEQYF | TGTGCCAGCAGCCAGGGGACAGGGATTAGCTCCTACGAGCAGTACTTC
TRBJ1-2 | TRBV6-1 | TRBD1 | . | CASSEGQGTGYGYTF | TGTGCCAGCAGTGAGGGACAGGGCACCGGCTATGGCTACACCTTC
TRBJ2-1 | TRBV5-4 | . | . | CASSLGQPSVNEQFF | TGTGCCAGCAGCTTGGGACAGCCAAGTGTCAATGAGCAGTTCTTC
TRBJ1-1 | TRBV10-1 | TRBD1 | . | CASHRRGQGLNTEAFF | TGCGCCAGCCACCGAAGGGGACAGGGGCTGAACACTGAAGCTTTCTTT
TRBJ1-5 | TRBV28 | . | once | CASSFRTVSSNQPQHF | TGTGCCAGCAGTTTCAGGACAGTGAGTAGCAATCAGCCCCAGCATTTT
TRBJ1-2 | TRBV7-2 | TRBD1 | once | CASSIGQGGYTF | TGCGCCAGCAGCATCGGACAGGGTGGCTACACCTTC
TRBJ1-2 | TRBV5-6 | TRBD1 | . | CASSLTGTDHGYTF | TGTGCCAGCAGCCTTACCGGGACAGATCATGGCTACACCTTC
TRBJ2-7 | TRBV6-5 | TRBD2 | . | CASSYSLAGRHEQYF | TGTGCCAGCAGTTACTCACTAGCGGGGCGCCACGAGCAGTACTTC
TRBJ1-3 | TRBV6-5 | TRBD1 | . | CASSVGQGNTIYF | TGTGCCAGCAGTGTGGGACAGGGAAACACCATATATTTT
TRBJ2-7 | TRBV11-2 | TRBD1 | . | CASSPPGTGTYEQYF | TGTGCCAGCAGCCCGCCAGGGACAGGAACCTACGAGCAGTACTTC
TRBJ2-3 | TRBV6-1 | . | . | CASSKGTLTTDTQYF | TGTGCCAGCAGTAAAGGGACATTAACCACAGATACGCAGTATTTT
TRBJ2-7 | TRBV6-1 | . | . | CASSVVVSSYEQYF | TGTGCCAGCAGTGTCGTCGTGAGCTCCTACGAGCAGTACTTC
TRBJ2-1 | TRBV4-1 | TRBD1 | once | CASSPGQGGPSVYNEQFF | TGCGCCAGCAGCCCCGGACAGGGGGGTCCTAGCGTCTACAATGAGCAGTTCTTC
TRBJ2-3 | TRBV4-1 | TRBD2 | . | CASSPWTGGDTQYF | TGCGCCAGCAGCCCTTGGACGGGAGGTGATACGCAGTATTTT
TRBJ2-5 | TRBV30 | . | once | CAWSWTGLQETQYF | TGTGCCTGGAGCTGGACCGGACTACAAGAGACCCAGTACTTC
TRBJ2-3 | TRBV4-2 | . | . | CASSQGVDGGPYTDTQYF | TGTGCCAGCAGCCAAGGGGTGGACGGGGGACCCTACACAGATACGCAGTATTTT
TRBJ1-4 | TRBV5-6 | TRBD1 | . | CASSPRDRAVEKLFF | TGTGCCAGCAGCCCGCGGGACAGGGCGGTAGAAAAACTGTTTTTT
TRBJ1-3 | TRBV6-5 | TRBD1 | . | CASRTAGGTGNTIYF | TGTGCCAGCAGGACCGCAGGGGGAACTGGAAACACCATATATTTT
TRBJ1-2 | TRBV28 | . | . | CASSRGYGYTF | TGTGCCAGCTCCAGGGGCTATGGCTACACCTTC
TRBJ2-1 | TRBV30 | TRBD1 | . | CAWSPGQGHNEQFF | TGTGCCTGGAGTCCGGGACAGGGGCACAATGAGCAGTTCTTC
TRBJ2-7 | TRBV6-5 | . | . | CASSYSEGAGEQYF | TGTGCCAGCAGTTACTCTGAGGGGGCGGGAGAGCAGTACTTC